One and the same sample provided the 14 T cell receptor beta chains below, sequenced in a study of T cell responses to AZD1222 COVID-19 vaccine. TCRdb keeps only in-frame clones here, not all; method: immunoSEQ multiplex PCR. Counted here are 98,000 or so clones, almost 90% occurring once; the ten biggest clones make up approximately 15%. The material was peripheral blood, obtained 28 days after the second AZD1222 dose. The origin of the receptors is an adult who received the AZD1222 COVID-19 vaccine.

The chain is built from TRBV7-9 and TRBJ2-2; a possible D gene is TRBD2 (5 bases). The CDR3 totals 15 residues. The V end was cut by 5 bases, the J end by 6 bases, with 16 bases between. Germline V gives CDR1 SEHNR, CDR2 FQNEAQ (reference sequence). The CDR3 DNA reads as TGTGCCAGCAGCCTAACTAGTGGCTTTGCCGGGGAGCTGTTTTTT. Its translation: CASSLTSGFAGELFF.

This clone was seen a single time. This chain links TRBV7-9 with TRBJ1-1; D is undetermined. V was pared by 5 bases and J by 5 bases, with 12 bases between. The CDR3 spans 13 residues. Looked up from germline, CDR1 is SEHNR and CDR2 is FQNEAQ (reference sequence). CDR3 DNA sequence: TGTGCCAGCAGCCCGGGGAGAGGGACTGAAGCTTTCTTT. Its protein product is CASSPGRGTEAFF.

The V and J genes are TRBV6-1 and TRBJ1-5; D remains ambiguous. The CDR3 has 13 residues. Germline loops: CDR1 MNHNS, CDR2 SASEGT. V was pared by 2 bases and J by 2 bases, with 4 bases between. CDR3 nucleotides: TGTGCCAGCAGTGAAAGTGGCAATCAGCCCCAGCATTTT. Its protein is CASSESGNQPQHF.

The rearrangement joins TRBV9 to TRBJ2-5; 8 bases align to TRBD1. The J segment lost 0 bases and the V segment lost 4 bases, leaving 5 bases of the junction unmatched. The CDR3 totals 15 residues. From germline, CDR1 is SGDLS and CDR2 YYNGEE. CDR3 sequence reads: CASSSRQGHQETQYF. The DNA for the CDR3 is TGTGCCAGCAGCAGCAGACAGGGGCACCAAGAGACCCAGTACTTC.

The rearrangement links TRBV4-1 to TRBJ1-3; D possibly corresponds to TRBD1 (5 bases). The V gene lost 2 bases and the J gene lost 0 bases, with 8 bases spanning the gap. Germline CDR1 MGHRA, CDR2 YSYEKL. This CDR3 is built from 15 residues. CDR3 sequence (DNA): TGCGCCAGCAGCCAAAAGGGGATCTCTGGAAACACCATATATTTT. Translated, it gives CASSQKGISGNTIYF.

The chain links TRBV27 to TRBJ2-1; D ambiguous. This CDR3 has 13 amino acids. Germline values: CDR1 MNHEY, CDR2 SMNVEV (reference sequence). Trimming shortened V by 5 bases and J by 7 bases, and 12 bases separated the two germline ends. The CDR3 bases are TGTGCCAGCAGTACGCATCCCAGGAATGAGCAGTTCTTC. Residues: CASSTHPRNEQFF.

V gene TRBV28 combines with J gene TRBJ2-7; D may match TRBD1 or TRBD2 (5 bases each). CDR3 length: 14 amino acids. Deletions cut 5 bases from V and 0 bases from J, with 11 bases between. Germline V lookup: CDR1 MDHEN, CDR2 SYDVKM. CDR3 bases: TGTGCCAGCAGTGTTCTTGGGACCTCCTACGAGCAGTACTTC. Its translation is CASSVLGTSYEQYF.

The rearrangement uses TRBV10-1 and TRBJ2-1, with D perhaps TRBD1 (6 bases). Germline CDR1 reads WNHNN; CDR2 reads SYGVQD (reference sequence). The length of the CDR3 is 13 residues. Trimming stripped 5 bases from V and 7 bases from J, with 12 bases between. The CDR3: CASSPGQSNEQFF. CDR3 in DNA: TGCGCCAGCAGTCCCGGACAGTCAAATGAGCAGTTCTTC.

The chain is built from TRBV19 and TRBJ2-1; 12 bases agree with TRBD2. The CDR3 covers 15 residues. Germline CDR1 LNHDA, CDR2 SQIVND (reference sequence). The ends lost 7 bases at V and 4 bases at J; junction bases unmatched: 5. In DNA form, the CDR3 reads TGTGCCAGTACGCTAGCGGGAGGGCAATACAATGAGCAGTTCTTC. It is translated as CASTLAGGQYNEQFF.

V usage is TRBV10-3 and J usage is TRBJ1-1; 7 bases map to TRBD1. CDR3 length equals 14 residues. The germline V gene has CDR1 ENHRY and CDR2 SYGVKD. V was pared by 6 bases and J by 1 base, with 5 bases of the junction left unmatched. The CDR3 reads CAIRTGTANTEAFF. The CDR3 coding sequence is TGTGCCATCAGGACCGGGACAGCGAACACTGAAGCTTTCTTT.

For the CDR3, the DNA is TGTGCCAGCAGCGTTGACAGGGTCGGTACTGAAGCTTTCTTT. This encodes CASSVDRVGTEAFF. V gene TRBV3-1 (or the pseudogene TRBV3-2) combines with J gene TRBJ1-1; 7 bases align to TRBD1. Per germline, CDR1 LGHDT and CDR2 YNNKEL (reference sequence). V was pared by 5 bases and J by 5 bases, with 8 bases of the junction left unmatched. This CDR3 has 14 amino acids.

CDR3 nucleotide sequence: TGCAGTGCCAGTGGGAGCCCCAATAGCAATCAGCCCCAGCATTTT. Translating it yields CSASGSPNSNQPQHF. This chain uses TRBV20-1 with TRBJ1-5, with unresolved D. The V end was cut by 6 bases, the J end by 0 bases, with 15 bases between. Germline CDR1 and CDR2: DFQATT and SNEGSKA (reference sequence). The CDR3 is 15 residues long.

In this sample, this clone turned up many times. The gene calls are TRBV10-1 and TRBJ1-1; D is ambiguous. Trimming shortened V by 1 base and J by 8 bases, and 11 bases separated the two germline ends. Germline V CDR1 and CDR2: WNHNN, SYGVQD (reference sequence). CDR3 length: 13 residues. CDR3 loop: CASSEWQTGEAFF. In DNA form, the CDR3 reads TGCGCCAGCAGTGAGTGGCAGACGGGCGAAGCTTTCTTT.

V is TRBV27 and J is TRBJ2-6; TRBD2 matches at 10 bases. Germline CDR1 and CDR2: MNHEY and SMNVEV (reference sequence). The V and J ends lost 4 bases and 0 bases, in that order; junction bases with no gene match: 9. This CDR3 contains 19 residues. This chain's CDR3 is CASSSLGTSVISGANVLTF. The DNA of the CDR3 is TGTGCCAGCAGTTCATTGGGGACTAGCGTTATCTCTGGGGCCAACGTCCTGACTTTC.